This note documents a single TCR beta chain sequence. The antigen this receptor binds is unknown. No base-level quality is on record; no much larger clone is a single base apart. The data were obtained in a study of T cell repertoires and Cas9 in healthy adults (dated by TCRdb to 2016 to 2019). For context, the study as a whole: Multi-effector potency, cytotoxicity and lineage determination within the CD4 and CD8 compartments were characterized for SpCas9-reactive T cells. Preexisting T cell immunity against the Streptococcus pyogenes Cas9 nuclease (SpCas9) used in CRISPR gene editing was examined in the study. The investigation overall reported the following: In vitro, the proliferation and function of SpCas9-reactive effector T cells were reported to be mitigated by SpCas9-reactive regulatory T cells.

The V end gives up 9 bases and the J end 5 bases, leaving 12 bases in the junction not matched to a gene. From cysteine to phenylalanine, the CDR3 is 15 amino acids long. The kept DNA is CDR3 alone, 45 bases in frame from the first base. For CDR1 and CDR2, the germline V gene lists MNHNS and SASEGT. Healthy humans served as the donors. Libraries came from the immunoSEQ multiplex PCR assay. The immuneACCESS repertoire file appears here via TCRdb, limited to in-frame rearrangements. These files lack a portion of the clones; in checked studies, under half of the deficit traces to unresolved V genes, and the cause of the others is not known. The sample table records 20,000 to 25,000 clones; more than 90% of these occur just once. 0.55% to 0.7% of the sample belongs to the ten largest clones.

The sequencing sample was made of CD4+ effector T cells (CD127+, CD25-, CD137-, CD154-) from PBMCs; culture status not recorded. The V gene is TRBV6-1 and the J gene is TRBJ2-2; 7 bases in the middle match TRBD1. This clonotype originated in a human donor in good health. The nucleotide sequence reads as follows: TGTGCCAGTGACAGGGTCTTTATGTTGACCGGGGAGCTGTTTTTT. Its protein reads: CASDRVFMLTGELFF.